A single sample gave rise to the 29 T cell receptor beta chains below, sequenced in a study of identical twins. In TCRdb, the 5' RACE reads were re-called with MiXCR into one record per CDR3 protein. The sample lists some 300,000 distinct CDR3 sequences, 12% occurring once. The sample also formed part of further work on yellow fever vaccine responses in identical twins.

Sequenced material: CD8+ T cells sorted from blood. Every receptor here comes from a young woman in good health.

This clonotype was counted a few times. V and J are TRBV6-1 and TRBJ1-1; 7 bases fit TRBD1. The CDR3 spans 15 residues. With 6 bases clipped from V and 5 bases from J, the junction kept 12 bases outside the gene matches. The germline gives CDR1 MNHNS, CDR2 SASEGT. CDR3 DNA sequence: TGTGCCAGCAGCGAGCCAGACAGGGATAGGACTGAAGCTTTCTTT. Encoded protein: CASSEPDRDRTEAFF.

This clonotype appeared many times. V usage is TRBV7-6 and J usage is TRBJ2-7, with D possibly being TRBD1 (6 bases). The V end was cut by 2 bases, the J end by 5 bases, with 10 bases between. The CDR3 is made up of 13 amino acids. Germline CDR1 and CDR2: SGHVS and FNYEAQ. The CDR3 loop is CASSLSRGDEQYF. CDR3 coding DNA: TGTGCCAGCAGCTTATCCAGGGGCGACGAGCAGTACTTC.

This clonotype was seen a handful of times. The chain has TRBV6-1 and TRBJ2-4; a weak D match, TRBD1 (5 bases). The germline V and J ends were trimmed by 5 bases and 0 bases, with 11 bases remaining between them. Germline V lookup: CDR1 MNHNS, CDR2 SASEGT. CDR3 size: 15 residues. The CDR3 sequence is CASSQRQSAKNIQYF. The CDR3 coding sequence is TGTGCCAGCAGTCAACGACAGTCAGCCAAAAACATTCAGTACTTC.

Ten or more counts support this clonotype. The genes are TRBV15 and TRBJ2-3; 11 nucleotides agree with TRBD2. The CDR3 sequence is 16 residues long. CDR1 and CDR2 from the germline V gene are LNHNV and YYDKDF (reference sequence). Trimming removed 0 bases from V and 4 bases from J; junction bases left unmatched: 3. CDR3 in amino acids: CATSRDSSGGPDTQYF. DNA for the CDR3: TGTGCCACCAGCAGAGATTCTAGCGGGGGGCCAGATACGCAGTATTTT.

This clonotype appeared once. The J gene is TRBJ2-1, the V gene TRBV7-6; 9 positions agree with TRBD1. J was trimmed by 0 bases and V by 4 bases; bases with no gene match: 7. CDR1 is SGHVS, CDR2 FNYEAQ, per germline. This CDR3 is 17 amino acids long. DNA of the CDR3: TGTGCCAGCAGCTCCCGGGACAGGGAGAGCTCCTACAATGAGCAGTTCTTC. Protein: CASSSRDRESSYNEQFF.

The J gene is TRBJ2-1, the V gene TRBV5-4; weak D call: TRBD1 (5 bases). Germline CDR1 and CDR2: SGHNT and YYREEE (reference sequence). CDR3 length equals 16 residues. V lost 3 bases and J lost 5, with 18 bases in between. CDR3 bases: TGTGCCAGCAGCTCATACCCTCGCAGGGTGGACAATGAGCAGTTCTTC. This translates into CASSSYPRRVDNEQFF.

This clonotype has a handful of counts. J is TRBJ1-2 and V is TRBV11-2, with TRBD1 matching 7 bases. J lost 7 bases, V lost 1 base, and 9 bases had no gene match. The V gene's germline CDR1 is SGHAT and CDR2 FQNNGV. CDR3 size: 15 residues. The CDR3 DNA reads as TGTGCCAGCAGCTTAGGTCCGGGACAGTTGGCTGGCTACACCTTC. It is translated as CASSLGPGQLAGYTF.

This clonotype was seen ten or more times. The chain has TRBV4-1 and TRBJ1-5; D not resolved. This CDR3 spans 14 amino acids. Trimming took off 0 bases at V and 10 bases at J, with 13 bases between the two ends. CDR1 MGHRA and CDR2 YSYEKL come from the germline V gene. The CDR3: CASSQDPVDFPQHF. In nucleotides, the CDR3 is TGCGCCAGCAGCCAAGACCCGGTCGATTTTCCCCAGCATTTT.

With regard to this clonotype: At one of its ends the junction is not consistent with the germline gene, which may arise from a read error. The CDR3 spells CSSRGQGSYNEQFF. Written as DNA, the CDR3 is TGTTCCAGCAGGGGACAGGGCTCCTACAATGAGCAGTTCTTC. The genes are TRBV6-1 and TRBJ2-1, with TRBD1 matching 9 bases. From germline, CDR1 is MNHNS and CDR2 SASEGT. This CDR3 comprises 14 residues.

There are many counts of this clonotype. The chain has TRBV29-1 and TRBJ2-7; TRBD1 matches at 10 bases. V dropped 7 bases and J dropped 2; count of bases not matched to a gene: 5. CDR3 length equals 13 residues. Germline lookup yields CDR1 SQVTM and CDR2 ANQGSEA. The CDR3 sequence: CSAAGTGAYEQYF. The CDR3, as DNA: TGCAGCGCAGCCGGGACAGGGGCCTACGAGCAGTACTTC.

This clonotype was seen only a few times. This chain uses TRBV3-1 with TRBJ2-2; no clear D. The germline V and J ends were trimmed by 0 bases and 10 bases, with 3 bases remaining between them. The CDR3 covers 11 residues. CDR1 is LGHDT and CDR2 is YNNKEL in the germline V gene (reference sequence). The CDR3: CASSQEVELFF. CDR3 bases: TGTGCCAGCAGCCAAGAGGTGGAGCTGTTTTTT.

This clonotype was seen ten or more times. This sequence joins TRBV11-1 and TRBJ2-1, with TRBD2 matching over 10 bases. The CDR3 covers 15 residues. Germline CDR1 is SGHAT and CDR2 is FQDESV (reference sequence). Germline trimming cut 1 base from V and 4 bases from J; bases unmatched to any gene: 1. The CDR3 loop is CASSLVLAGYNEQFF. Here the CDR3 DNA reads TGTGCCAGCAGCTTAGTACTAGCGGGGTACAATGAGCAGTTCTTC.

The chain recombines TRBV19 with TRBJ1-5; D unresolved. The V end was cut by 3 bases, the J end by 9 bases, with 9 bases between. Germline CDR1 reads LNHDA; CDR2 reads SQIVND (reference sequence). This CDR3 has 12 amino acids. In DNA form, the CDR3 reads TGTGCCAGTAGTATGGCTCAAGCGCCCCAGCATTTT. Translated: CASSMAQAPQHF.

The DNA of the CDR3 is TGTGCCAGCAGTTTATTCCCCAGGGGTTTTCATCAGCCCCAGCATTTT. Translating it yields CASSLFPRGFHQPQHF. The rearrangement links TRBV28 to TRBJ1-5; perhaps TRBD1 as D (6 bases). CDR3 size: 16 residues. Trimming pared 1 base from V and 5 bases from J, leaving 15 bases between. The germline gives CDR1 MDHEN, CDR2 SYDVKM.

The rearrangement uses TRBV5-1 and TRBJ2-5; 8 nucleotides agree with TRBD1. This CDR3 region has 16 residues. Trimming at V came to 2 bases and at J to 2 bases, leaving 8 bases not matched to a gene. Germline V gene lookup returns CDR1 SGHRS and CDR2 YFSETQ. This CDR3 reads CASSLSVDRVQETQYF. Here the CDR3 DNA reads TGCGCCAGCAGCTTAAGCGTGGACAGGGTACAAGAGACCCAGTACTTC. The variable domain in full, completed from reference TRBV5-1 and TRBJ2-5, reads KAGVTQTPRYLIKTRGQQVTLSCSPISGHRSVSWYQQTPGQGLQFLFEYFSETQRNKGNFPGRFSGRQFSNSRSEMNVSTLELGDSALYLCASSLSVDRVQETQYFGPGTRLLVL.

Only a few counts were recorded for this clonotype. The chain is built from TRBV7-6 and TRBJ2-1, with 7 positions matching TRBD2. Germline CDR1 is SGHVS and CDR2 is FNYEAQ. Unmatched junction bases numbered 10, after V lost 1 base and J lost 7 bases. This CDR3 has 16 residues. The CDR3 DNA is TGTGCCAGCAGCTTAGTCCCGGCGGGAGTTGGGAATGAGCAGTTCTTC. Translated: CASSLVPAGVGNEQFF.

The chain has TRBV28 and TRBJ2-7, with TRBD2 identical over 10 bases. The V gene end was trimmed by 2 bases and the J gene end by 3 bases; junction bases not matched to a gene: 4. CDR1 and CDR2 from the germline V gene are MDHEN and SYDVKM. The CDR3 loop spans 15 amino acids. The CDR3 coding sequence is TGTGCCAGCAGTTTAGTTAGCGGGAGGAACTACGAGCAGTACTTC. Translated, it gives CASSLVSGRNYEQYF.

This clonotype was observed a handful of times. Written as DNA, the CDR3 is TGTGCCAGCAGTGCGGGTCAGGGAAACTATGGCTACACCTTC. It codes for CASSAGQGNYGYTF. This chain joins TRBV2 and TRBJ1-2; D may be TRBD1 (5 bases). CDR1 and CDR2 from the germline V gene are SNHLY and FYNNEI. Trimming shortened V by 4 bases and J by 2 bases, and 11 bases separated the two germline ends. This CDR3 has 14 amino acids.

The V and J genes are TRBV7-9 and TRBJ2-1, with TRBD2 matching over 10 bases. Trimming removed 7 bases from V and 7 bases from J; junction bases left unmatched: 4. CDR1 SEHNR and CDR2 FQNEAQ come from the germline V gene (reference sequence). The CDR3 sequence is 13 residues long. This CDR3 reads CASKAGGVNEQFF. CDR3 nucleotides: TGTGCCAGCAAAGCGGGAGGGGTGAATGAGCAGTTCTTC.

This clonotype turned up a few times. The chain carries TRBV7-3 and TRBJ2-5; D not certain. CDR1 is SGHTA and CDR2 is FQGTGA in the germline V gene. The CDR3 sequence is 14 residues long. The V end was cut by 5 bases, the J end by 0 bases, with 10 bases between. The DNA of the CDR3 is TGTGCCAGCAGCCCCTCGTGGGACCAAGAGACCCAGTACTTC. This codes for CASSPSWDQETQYF.

This sequence joins TRBV27 and TRBJ2-3, with TRBD2 matching 11 bases. Trimming removed 3 bases from V and 0 bases from J; junction bases left unmatched: 5. CDR1 is MNHEY, CDR2 SMNVEV, per germline (reference sequence). This CDR3 region has 17 residues. The CDR3 protein is CASSFLAGGLSTDTQYF. The CDR3 DNA is TGTGCCAGCAGTTTCCTAGCGGGGGGTCTTAGCACAGATACGCAGTATTTT.

V is TRBV2 and J is TRBJ2-1; D is ambiguous. V shed 7 bases and J shed 0 bases, with 7 bases lying between them. The CDR3 length is 13 residues. CDR1 SNHLY and CDR2 FYNNEI come from the germline V gene. The CDR3 here is CASTGFSYNEQFF. For the CDR3, the DNA is TGTGCCAGCACTGGGTTCTCCTACAATGAGCAGTTCTTC.

The V and J genes are TRBV12-3 or TRBV12-4 and TRBJ2-5, with 11 bases lining up with TRBD2. This CDR3 has 16 amino acids. Trimming took 6 bases from V and 5 from J; bases not matched to a gene: 11. This CDR3 is CASSTVAGGIKETQYF. DNA for the CDR3: TGTGCCAGCAGCACAGTAGCGGGAGGGATCAAGGAGACCCAGTACTTC.

This clonotype was observed many times. The chain recombines TRBV15 with TRBJ2-2; 12 nucleotides align to TRBD1. The CDR3 sequence is 15 residues long. Germline trimming cut 4 bases from V and 8 bases from J; bases unmatched to any gene: 5. In germline, CDR1 is LNHNV, CDR2 YYDKDF (reference sequence). CDR3 DNA sequence: TGTGCCACCAGCACGGGACAGGGGGCCTCTGGGGAGCTGTTTTTT. This gives the protein CATSTGQGASGELFF.

A few counts support this clonotype. The chain is built from TRBV27 and TRBJ2-7, with D tentatively TRBD2 (5 bases). Trimming left V 0 bases short and J 4 bases short, with 13 bases between. Looked up from germline, CDR1 is MNHEY and CDR2 is SMNVEV (reference sequence). The CDR3 loop spans 15 amino acids. In nucleotides, the CDR3 is TGTGCCAGCAGTTTATCTGGCGGGCCAAAGTACGAGCAGTACTTC. Its protein product is CASSLSGGPKYEQYF.

In its sample, this clonotype was seen a few times. The chain is built from TRBV7-2 and TRBJ2-7, with TRBD2 as a possible D gene (5 bases). The CDR3 is 13 amino acids. Trimming shortened V by 1 base and J by 7 bases, and 11 bases separated the two germline ends. Germline values: CDR1 SGHTA, CDR2 FQGNSA. CDR3 DNA sequence: TGTGCCAGCAGCTTAGGAGGGCCGCGAGAGCAGTACTTC. It specifies CASSLGGPREQYF.

The CDR3 loop reads CASSPGRYFSYNEQFF. The DNA for the CDR3 is TGTGCCAGCAGTCCCGGCCGGTACTTCTCCTACAATGAGCAGTTCTTC. J is TRBJ2-1 and V is TRBV27; D gene unclear. Germline V gene sequence: CDR1 MNHEY, CDR2 SMNVEV (reference sequence). The CDR3 runs to 16 residues. V was shortened by 5 bases and J by 0 bases, with 14 bases between the two germline ends.

This chain uses TRBV7-6 with TRBJ2-1; 7 positions agree with TRBD2. There are 18 residues in the CDR3. V shed 0 bases, J shed 0 bases, and the junction held 8 bases outside the gene matches. Germline-derived CDR1 and CDR2 are SGHVS and FNYEAQ. This chain's CDR3 is CASSLALASGPSYNEQFF. CDR3 nucleotides: TGTGCCAGCAGCTTAGCGTTGGCTAGCGGACCCTCCTACAATGAGCAGTTCTTC. Supplemented by reference TRBV7-6 and TRBJ2-1, the full variable domain reads GAGVSQSPRYKVTKRGQDVALRCDPISGHVSLYWYRQALGQGPEFLTYFNYEAQQDKSGLPNDRFSAERPEGSISTLTIQRTEQRDSAMYRCASSLALASGPSYNEQFFGPGTRLTVL.

This chain links TRBV24-1 with TRBJ1-1, with no clear D. V shed 5 bases and J shed 1 base, with 4 bases lying between them. From germline, CDR1 is KGHDR and CDR2 SFDVKD. The length of the CDR3 is 12 residues. The CDR3 region has the DNA TGTGCCACCAGTGCGGGGAACACTGAAGCTTTCTTT. It yields the protein CATSAGNTEAFF.